A single sample is the source of the 4 T cell receptor beta chains below, sequenced in a study of CD4 and CD8 cells across lung adenocarcinoma regions. Using its own MiXCR run on the PCR reads, TCRdb lists one record per CDR3 protein. The table has around 18,000 distinct CDR3 sequences, roughly half seen once. The sample was CD8+ T cells from the center of a lung tumor. These receptor sequences come from a female donor with lung adenocarcinoma. The CD4 and CD8 labels of this study may be unreliable.

This clonotype showed up just a few times. The J gene is TRBJ2-5, the V gene TRBV27; 8 bases are a match to TRBD2. Germline CDR1 and CDR2: MNHEY and SMNVEV (reference sequence). The junction had 10 bases not matched to a gene; V was cut back by 6 bases and J by 4 bases. This CDR3 comprises 15 residues. This CDR3 reads CASRGSGNPRETQYF. In DNA, the CDR3 is TGTGCCAGCAGGGGTAGCGGGAACCCACGAGAGACCCAGTACTTC.

This clonotype is medium-sized in the sample. J is TRBJ2-1 and V is TRBV10-3; TRBD1 is a possible D gene (5 bases). Germline-derived CDR1 and CDR2 are ENHRY and SYGVKD. The CDR3 extends over 15 amino acids. V was trimmed by 5 bases and J by 4 bases, leaving 15 bases between them. The CDR3 DNA is TGTGCCATCAGTATCACCCAGCAGGGATACAATGAGCAGTTCTTC. It yields the protein CAISITQQGYNEQFF.

In this sample, this clonotype turned up many times. J is TRBJ2-1 and V is TRBV27; perhaps TRBD2 as D (7 bases). The J call is in doubt because the DNA end fits TRBJ2-7 better. There are 12 residues in the CDR3. CDR1 and CDR2 from the germline V gene are MNHEY and SMNVEV (reference sequence). The CDR3 loop is CASGGGPLEQYF. The CDR3 DNA is TGTGCCAGCGGGGGGGGGCCCCTGGAGCAGTACTTC.

This clonotype was counted between two and nine times. The chain links TRBV5-1 to TRBJ1-3, with TRBD1 as a possible D gene (5 bases). The CDR3 is 15 amino acids. The germline V gene has CDR1 SGHRS and CDR2 YFSETQ. Trimming took off 4 bases at V and 1 base at J, with 12 bases between the two ends. CDR3 in amino acids: CASSPLGGSGNTIYF. CDR3 nucleotide sequence: TGCGCCAGCAGCCCCCTTGGGGGATCTGGAAACACCATATATTTT.